The clone carrying this T cell receptor (beta chain) was counted between two and nine times. What it binds is unknown. This specimen comes from a study of cytomegalovirus exposure and HLA in healthy donors. Study-wide context: An earlier analysis found some 100 million unique TCR beta sequences from around 180 million T cells. Study-wide points: The majority of TCR sequences were rare, yet some public TCRs appeared in many donors. A later analysis found TCR association rates differed by HLA locus, highest for DRB1 and lowest for HLA-C. It was likely that a cluster of highly shared sequence variants was a sequencing artifact.

The PCR contained 60 Vbeta and 13 Jbeta primers. This table comes from immunoSEQ multiplex PCR, and its TCRdb copy is limited to in-frame clones, with some not included. The sample lists 190,000 or so clones, around 74% occurring once. Sequenced sample: PBMCs. The TCR originated in a girl under 18 in good health and CMV-seropositive.

CDR3 protein: CASSLSQGQQPQHF. CDR3 nucleotide sequence: TGTGCCAGCAGCTTAAGCCAGGGGCAACAGCCCCAGCATTTT. The V and J genes are TRBV7-8 and TRBJ1-5; D is perhaps TRBD1 (6 bases). V lost 2 bases and J lost 7, with 12 bases in between. The V gene's germline CDR1 is SGHVS and CDR2 FQNEAQ. The CDR3 contains 14 residues.